This TCR beta chain was recorded in a study of blood T cell repertoires in COVID-19. V dropped 5 bases and J dropped 0 bases, with 11 bases sitting between them. CDR3 length: 15 residues. CDR1 and CDR2 (germline): SGHTA, FQGTGA. Method: immunoSEQ multiplex PCR; TCRdb's copy keeps in-frame clones and lacks some. The table lists roughly 250,000 clones, 80% to 90% of them singletons. This clonotype originated in a woman aged 40 to 50 with acute or convalescent COVID-19. The rearrangement uses TRBV7-3 and TRBJ2-1; no clear D. Sequenced input: peripheral blood. The CDR3 coding sequence is TGTGCCAGCAGCCGAGAACCTGACTCCTACAATGAGCAGTTCTTC. Its protein is CASSREPDSYNEQFF.